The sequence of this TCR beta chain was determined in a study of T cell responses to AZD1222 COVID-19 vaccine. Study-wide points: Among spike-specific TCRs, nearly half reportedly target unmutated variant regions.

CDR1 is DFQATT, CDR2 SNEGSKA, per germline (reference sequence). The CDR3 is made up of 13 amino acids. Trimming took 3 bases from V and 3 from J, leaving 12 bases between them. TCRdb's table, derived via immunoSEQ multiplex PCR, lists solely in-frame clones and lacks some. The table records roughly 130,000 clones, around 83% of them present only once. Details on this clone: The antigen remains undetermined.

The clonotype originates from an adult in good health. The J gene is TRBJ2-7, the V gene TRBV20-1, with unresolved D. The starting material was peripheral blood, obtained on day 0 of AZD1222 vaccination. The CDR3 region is CSASPDFLYEQYF. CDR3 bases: TGCAGTGCTAGTCCGGATTTTCTCTACGAGCAGTACTTC.